Given below is one T cell receptor beta chain in context. The sample originates from a study of blood T cell repertoires in COVID-19. Per the study methods: Amplification from reference gene primers served as the basis for estimated nucleated cell counts. Profiled with immunoSEQ multiplex PCR; TCRdb holds only in-frame clones, not every one. That table furnishes V, J and clone size, whereas the DNA furnished D and trimming. The table lists about 130,000 clones, more than 80% of them singletons. V was pared by 5 bases and J by 0 bases, with 14 bases between. Germline V gives CDR1 SGHVS, CDR2 FNYEAQ. The CDR3 has 16 amino acids.

This receptor was obtained from a human donor in a cohort sampled during active COVID-19. The sequenced sample was peripheral blood. V usage is TRBV7-6 and J usage is TRBJ2-1, with D unresolved. In DNA form, the CDR3 reads TGTGCCAGCAGCGCGAATGTGGTTAGCTCCTACAATGAGCAGTTCTTC. Amino acids: CASSANVVSSYNEQFF.